This is a list of T cell receptor beta chains from one sample in a study of CD8 T cells in Susac syndrome. TCRdb used MiXCR to reprocess the immunoSEQ multiplex PCR reads, holding one entry per CDR3 protein. The sample has about 190,000 distinct CDR3 sequences, more than 90% seen once. The source material was CD4+ T cells from PBMCs. The receptors originated from a human donor with Susac syndrome. Each CDR3 is given with its conserved first and last residue. A D gene is named only where the DNA matches it firmly. Rows may omit the clone size; those that give it use once, few, many or a size class.

cdr3_length d_call j_call clone_size v_call cdr3_aa cdr3_nt
12 TRBD1 TRBJ1-2 NA TRBV29-1 CSVATGDSGYTF TGCAGCGTGGCGACAGGGGATAGTGGCTACACCTTC
12 NA TRBJ1-2 NA TRBV7-9 CASSYGDYGYTF TGTGCCAGCAGCTACGGGGACTATGGCTACACCTTC
15 NA TRBJ1-1 NA TRBV10-3 CAISESEGEWTEAFF TGTGCCATCAGTGAGTCAGAGGGTGAGTGGACTGAAGCTTTCTTT
12 NA TRBJ1-5 NA TRBV29-1 CSARKENQPQHF TGCAGCGCGCGTAAGGAAAATCAGCCCCAGCATTTT
15 NA TRBJ2-5 once TRBV5-1 CASIKSLGTQETQYF TGCGCCAGCATCAAGTCCCTGGGGACCCAAGAGACCCAGTACTTC
14 NA TRBJ2-2 NA TRBV12-3/TRBV12-4 CASTFQGHTGELFF TGTGCCAGCACCTTTCAGGGCCACACCGGGGAGCTGTTTTTT
15 NA TRBJ2-7 NA TRBV27 CARIGRTSFSYEQYF TGTGCCAGAATCGGACGCACAAGCTTCTCCTACGAGCAGTACTTC
14 NA TRBJ1-2 NA TRBV30 CAWGLAGTGYGYTF TGTGCCTGGGGCTTGGCAGGGACGGGCTATGGCTACACCTTC
16 TRBD2 TRBJ2-5 NA TRBV20-1 CSAVGLAGLLQETQYF TGCAGTGCTGTCGGACTAGCGGGTCTCCTCCAAGAGACCCAGTACTTC
15 TRBD1 TRBJ1-2 NA TRBV20-1 CSANKGQVQDYGYTF TGCAGTGCTAATAAGGGACAGGTCCAGGACTATGGCTACACCTTC
15 TRBD2 TRBJ2-5 NA TRBV12-3/TRBV12-4 CASTKGLAGEETQYF TGTGCCAGCACCAAGGGACTAGCGGGGGAAGAGACCCAGTACTTC
15 NA TRBJ2-1 NA TRBV14 CASSGITSSYNEQFF TGTGCCAGCAGCGGGATTACTAGCTCCTACAATGAGCAGTTCTTC
12 NA TRBJ2-5 NA TRBV20-1 CSALTGWKTQYF TGCAGTGCCTTAACAGGATGGAAGACCCAGTACTTC
13 NA TRBJ1-3 NA TRBV29-1 CSIATGGGNTIYF TGCAGCATCGCGACGGGTGGGGGAAACACCATATATTTT
12 NA TRBJ2-3 few TRBV9 CASSVGTDTQYF TGTGCCAGCAGCGTGGGCACAGATACGCAGTATTTT
12 NA TRBJ2-7 NA TRBV20-1 CSARAGAYEQYF TGCAGTGCTAGAGCCGGGGCCTACGAGCAGTACTTC
12 NA TRBJ2-3 NA TRBV20-1 CSAAELGSPQYF TGCAGTGCCGCTGAGCTGGGTTCTCCGCAGTATTTT
11 NA TRBJ1-1 NA TRBV5-1 CASRGVAEAFF TGCGCCAGCCGAGGGGTTGCTGAAGCTTTCTTT
14 NA TRBJ2-4 NA TRBV30 CAWSVGSAQNIQYF TGTGCCTGGAGTGTAGGGTCAGCCCAAAACATTCAGTACTTC
15 TRBD2 TRBJ2-1 NA TRBV5-1 CASSPTSGFNNEQFF TGCGCCAGCAGTCCTACTAGCGGGTTCAACAATGAGCAGTTCTTC
13 NA TRBJ2-5 NA TRBV6-1 CASSELRAETQYF TGTGCCAGCAGTGAACTGAGGGCAGAGACCCAGTACTTC
13 TRBD1 TRBJ1-1 NA TRBV30 CAWESGGDTEAFF TGTGCCTGGGAATCAGGGGGCGACACTGAAGCTTTCTTT
14 NA TRBJ2-7 NA TRBV12-5 CASALWGVSYEQYF TGTGCTAGTGCCTTATGGGGCGTGTCGTACGAGCAGTACTTC
15 NA TRBJ2-7 NA TRBV11-1 CASSSSGSKLGEQYF TGTGCCAGCAGCTCATCGGGAAGTAAACTGGGCGAGCAGTACTTC
13 NA TRBJ1-2 NA TRBV3-1 CASSPSRTDGYTF TGTGCCAGCAGCCCATCACGGACAGATGGCTACACCTTC
18 NA TRBJ2-7 NA TRBV12-3/TRBV12-4 CASSSPPPWGRTTYEQYF TGTGCCAGCAGTTCCCCTCCCCCCTGGGGCAGGACTACGTACGAGCAGTACTTC
18 TRBD2 TRBJ2-3 NA TRBV4-2 CASSQEFQLAGGTDTQYF TGTGCCAGCAGCCAAGAGTTCCAACTAGCGGGGGGTACAGATACGCAGTATTTT
13 NA TRBJ1-1 once TRBV6-6 CASSSRGAAEAFF TGTGCCAGCAGTTCGAGGGGTGCTGCTGAAGCTTTCTTT
15 TRBD2 TRBJ2-3 NA TRBV7-3 CASSRTSGSTDTQYF TGTGCCAGCAGCCGGACTAGCGGTAGCACAGATACGCAGTATTTT
17 NA TRBJ1-5 NA TRBV20-1 CSAKDSLSDHSNQPQHF TGCAGTGCCAAGGACTCCTTGTCCGACCATAGCAATCAGCCCCAGCATTTT
14 NA TRBJ1-2 once TRBV3-1 CASSIVLGTVGYTF TGTGCCAGCAGCATCGTATTGGGGACGGTTGGCTACACCTTC
14 TRBD1 TRBJ1-1 NA TRBV20-1 CSADRDRRNTEAFF TGCAGTGCTGACCGGGACAGGCGGAACACTGAAGCTTTCTTT
15 TRBD2 TRBJ2-1 once TRBV7-8 CASSQPGLPYNEQFF TGTGCCAGCAGTCAACCGGGACTACCCTACAATGAGCAGTTCTTC
15 NA TRBJ1-2 NA TRBV13 CASSRNRGDNYGYTF TGTGCCAGCAGCCGGAATAGGGGGGATAACTATGGCTACACCTTC
17 NA TRBJ2-1 NA TRBV19 CASSQRNLQGRYNEQFF TGTGCCAGTAGTCAGCGCAACTTACAAGGGCGATACAATGAGCAGTTCTTC
10 NA TRBJ2-7 NA TRBV21-1 CASKGGEQYF TGTGCCAGCAAGGGGGGAGAGCAGTACTTC
15 NA TRBJ1-1 NA TRBV7-9 CASSLVAALNTEAFF TGTGCCAGCAGCTTAGTAGCAGCATTGAACACTGAAGCTTTCTTT
14 NA TRBJ2-7 NA TRBV7-2 CASSLPGTATRQYF TGTGCCAGCAGCTTACCCGGGACCGCCACCAGGCAGTACTTC
12 NA TRBJ2-2 once TRBV30 CAWIWGDGELFF TGTGCCTGGATATGGGGGGACGGGGAGCTGTTTTTT
14 TRBD1 TRBJ1-1 NA TRBV5-6 CASSTTGPGTEAFF TGTGCCAGCAGCACGACAGGGCCGGGCACTGAAGCTTTCTTT
15 NA TRBJ2-2 NA TRBV5-6 CASSPPGWGTGELFF TGTGCCAGCAGCCCGCCAGGGTGGGGCACCGGGGAGCTGTTTTTT
10 NA TRBJ1-2 NA TRBV28 CASKRGGYTF TGTGCCAGCAAACGAGGGGGCTACACCTTC
17 TRBD2 TRBJ2-1 NA TRBV20-1 CSADGTSGGAAYNEQFF TGCAGTGCCGACGGGACTAGCGGGGGGGCGGCCTACAATGAGCAGTTCTTC
14 TRBD2 TRBJ2-1 once TRBV29-1 CSVISSGSYNEQFF TGCAGCGTGATCTCTAGCGGGAGTTACAATGAGCAGTTCTTC
15 NA TRBJ2-1 NA TRBV5-4 CASSLGGGRGNEQFF TGTGCCAGCAGCTTGGGCGGGGGCAGGGGCAATGAGCAGTTCTTC
16 TRBD2 TRBJ2-1 NA TRBV12-3/TRBV12-4 CASSLMSSGGADEQFF TGTGCCAGCAGTTTAATGAGTAGCGGGGGGGCAGATGAGCAGTTCTTC
14 NA TRBJ1-2 NA TRBV3-1 CASSQVGGTGGYTF TGTGCCAGCAGCCAAGTTGGAGGGACTGGTGGCTACACCTTC
15 TRBD1 TRBJ1-2 NA TRBV27 CASSPRTGVDYGYTF TGTGCCAGCAGTCCCCGGACAGGGGTTGACTATGGCTACACCTTC
14 NA TRBJ2-2 NA TRBV30 CAWSVSLDTGELFF TGTGCCTGGTCAGTTTCGCTCGACACCGGGGAGCTGTTTTTT
17 TRBD2 TRBJ2-3 NA TRBV12-3/TRBV12-4 CASSLLLAGQGTDTQYF TGTGCCAGCAGTCTCCTACTAGCGGGGCAGGGCACAGATACGCAGTATTTT
15 NA TRBJ2-5 NA TRBV10-3 CAISLRRGRQETQYF TGTGCCATCAGCTTGCGACGGGGAAGGCAAGAGACCCAGTACTTC
15 TRBD1 TRBJ1-6 NA TRBV12-3/TRBV12-4 CASSLVTGDNSPLHF TGTGCCAGCAGTTTAGTGACAGGGGACAATTCACCCCTCCACTTT